This record concerns one TCR beta chain sequence. Its target is unknown. The data originate from a study of cytomegalovirus exposure and HLA in healthy donors. PCR used 60 Vbeta primers and 13 Jbeta primers. The method was immunoSEQ multiplex PCR; TCRdb's version includes in-frame clones alone and lacks a portion of them. The sample yields 170,000 or so clones, 80% seen once. Germline assignment: CDR1 SGHTS and CDR2 YDEGEE. Trimming cost V 6 bases and J 6 bases, with 16 bases left between them. The CDR3 extends over 14 amino acids. Whole-study findings and limits: Serostatus for CMV was the only available immune exposure information. Productive status was seen about 90% or about 30% of the time for most TCR beta V segments in an earlier analysis.

The chain couples TRBV5-8 to TRBJ1-5; D may be TRBD1 (5 bases). The sequencing input was PBMCs. The sequence derives from a young man in good health and CMV-seropositive. The CDR3 loop reads CASTRLGGVQPQHF. The DNA of the CDR3 is TGTGCCAGCACCCGACTTGGGGGGGTTCAGCCCCAGCATTTT.